This entry lists 9 T cell receptor beta chains sequenced from one sample in a study of shared clonotypes between healthy human individuals. Clones were sequenced by immunoSEQ multiplex PCR, and TCRdb holds only the in-frame ones, with some missing. The table records some 500,000 clones, 65% to 80% of them present only once. The sample consisted of PBMCs. These receptors were collected from a middle-aged woman in good health. Some clones in this sample may be carry-over from other donors' samples.

V is TRBV7-9 and J is TRBJ1-2, with D perhaps TRBD1 (6 bases). From germline, CDR1 is SEHNR and CDR2 FQNEAQ (reference sequence). This CDR3 comprises 15 residues. V shed 0 bases and J shed 3 bases, with 11 bases lying between them. The chain's CDR3 is CASSLALGGHYGYTF. Written as DNA, the CDR3 is TGTGCCAGCAGCTTAGCGCTCGGGGGGCACTATGGCTACACCTTC.

Regarding this clone: A far more abundant clone sits one base away, making this likely a read error. The chain couples TRBV30 to TRBJ2-2; 11 bases agree with TRBD2. Germline V gives CDR1 GTSNPN, CDR2 SVGIG (reference sequence). V lost 7 bases and J lost 6; bases outside the gene matches: 16. The CDR3 loop spans 17 amino acids. The CDR3 spells CASNPTSGMVRAGELFF. The CDR3 DNA reads as TGTGCCTCAAACCCGACTAGCGGGATGGTTCGCGCCGGGGAGCTGTTTTTT.

A single count supports this clone. The chain's CDR3 is CASSSTDEQFF. The DNA for the CDR3 is TGTGCCAGCAGCTCAACGGATGAGCAGTTCTTC. The genes are TRBV5-4 and TRBJ2-1; D not certain. V gave up 3 bases and J gave up 8 bases, with 6 bases separating them. Per germline, CDR1 SGHNT and CDR2 YYREEE (reference sequence). This CDR3 comprises 11 residues. Together with reference TRBV5-4 and TRBJ2-1, the CDR3 gives the full variable domain: ETGVTQSPTHLIKTRGQQVTLRCSSQSGHNTVSWYQQALGQGPQFIFQYYREEENGRGNFPPRFSGLQFPNYSSELNVNALELDDSALYLCASSSTDEQFFGPGTRLTVL.

The chain joins TRBV18 to TRBJ2-2, with D maybe TRBD1 (5 bases). Trimming took 2 bases from V and 10 from J, leaving 8 bases between them. Per germline, CDR1 KGHSH and CDR2 LQKENI. CDR3 size: 12 residues. The CDR3 sequence is CASSPGAPELFF. The CDR3 nucleotides are TGTGCCAGCTCACCAGGGGCCCCGGAGCTGTTTTTT.

The table lists this clone with a few counts. V gene TRBV10-1 combines with J gene TRBJ1-1; TRBD1 might be the D (5 bases). CDR3 length equals 15 residues. Germline CDR1 reads WNHNN; CDR2 reads SYGVQD (reference sequence). Trimming took 3 bases from V and 7 from J, leaving 18 bases between them. CDR3 loop: CASSDTGTGRIEAFF. CDR3 DNA sequence: TGCGCCAGCAGTGACACCGGGACCGGGAGGATTGAAGCTTTCTTT.

The chain is built from TRBV6-5 and TRBJ2-7; TRBD1 might be the D (5 bases). Germline-derived CDR1 and CDR2 are MNHEY and SVGAGI. Trimming pared 2 bases from V and 2 bases from J, leaving 10 bases between. The length of the CDR3 is 14 residues. The CDR3 nucleotides read TGTGCCAGCAGTTACGCCGACAGCACCTACGAGCAGTACTTC. It is translated as CASSYADSTYEQYF.

The chain couples TRBV6-5 to TRBJ1-6; D is unclear. Germline V lookup: CDR1 MNHEY, CDR2 SVGAGI. The CDR3 runs to 16 residues. Deletions cut 2 bases from V and 0 bases from J, with 8 bases between. Here the CDR3 reads CASSYSISSYNSPLHF. The DNA of the CDR3 is TGTGCCAGCAGTTACAGTATCAGCTCCTATAATTCACCCCTCCACTTT.

The chain combines TRBV6-5 with TRBJ1-1; 9 bases match TRBD1. The J segment lost 4 bases and the V segment lost 5 bases, leaving 8 bases of the junction unmatched. Germline V gene sequence: CDR1 MNHEY, CDR2 SVGAGI. The CDR3 is 15 amino acids. CDR3 in DNA: TGTGCCAGCAGTCCACTCCCGGGACAGGGCACTGAAGCTTTCTTT. It codes for CASSPLPGQGTEAFF.

The chain couples TRBV9 to TRBJ1-3, with D perhaps TRBD1 (6 bases). The CDR3 length is 14 residues. V gave up 7 bases and J gave up 0 bases, with 11 bases separating them. Germline V gives CDR1 SGDLS, CDR2 YYNGEE. The chain's CDR3 is CASADSSSGNTIYF. The CDR3 nucleotides are TGTGCCAGCGCGGACAGTAGCTCTGGAAACACCATATATTTT.